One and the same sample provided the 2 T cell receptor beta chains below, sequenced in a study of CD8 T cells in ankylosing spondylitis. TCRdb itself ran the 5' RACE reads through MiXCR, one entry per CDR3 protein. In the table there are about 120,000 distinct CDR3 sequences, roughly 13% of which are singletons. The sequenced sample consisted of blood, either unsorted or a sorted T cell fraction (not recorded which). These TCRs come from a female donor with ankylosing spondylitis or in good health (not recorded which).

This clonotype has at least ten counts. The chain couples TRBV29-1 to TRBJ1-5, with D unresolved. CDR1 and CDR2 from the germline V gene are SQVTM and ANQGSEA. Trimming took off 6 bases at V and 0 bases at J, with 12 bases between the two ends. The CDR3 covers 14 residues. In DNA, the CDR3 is TGCAGCGTCCTGATAGACGGTAGCAATCAGCCCCAGCATTTT. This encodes CSVLIDGSNQPQHF.

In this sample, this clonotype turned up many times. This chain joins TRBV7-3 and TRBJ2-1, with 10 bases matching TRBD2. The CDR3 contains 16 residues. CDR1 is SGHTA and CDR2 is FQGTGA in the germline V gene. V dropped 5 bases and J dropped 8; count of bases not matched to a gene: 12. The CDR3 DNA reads TGTGCCAGCAGCGAACTAGCGGGGAGACCGAACGATGAGCAGTTCTTC. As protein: CASSELAGRPNDEQFF.